This T cell receptor beta chain was sequenced during a study of blood T cells in healthy people across ages. Per the germline V gene, CDR1 is MNHEY and CDR2 is SVGEGT. Deletions cut 2 bases from V and 0 bases from J, with 6 bases between. CDR3 length: 14 amino acids. A J-beta primer mix and a sample-barcoded 5' primer were used in a second PCR of about 7 to 12 cycles. MiXCR was run by TCRdb on the 5' RACE reads, yielding one entry per CDR3 protein. This sample has 850,000 to 1,100,000 distinct CDR3 sequences, with 35% to 45% found just once. This clonotype has at least ten counts. Sequenced material: blood. The chain combines TRBV6-2 or TRBV6-3 with TRBJ2-3, with D hard to call. The receptor comes from a man younger than 30 in good health. In DNA form, the CDR3 reads TGTGCCAGCAGTTACGGTGTTAGCACAGATACGCAGTATTTT. Its translation is CASSYGVSTDTQYF.